These 9 T cell receptor beta chains originate from one sample sequenced in a study of cytomegalovirus exposure and HLA in healthy donors. The PCR was carried out with 60 Vbeta primers and 13 Jbeta primers. Assay used: immunoSEQ multiplex PCR; TCRdb lists only in-frame clones, some missing. The sample consists of about 130,000 clones, about 80% of them appearing once. Specimen: PBMCs. The receptors originated from a man in his thirties or forties in good health and CMV-seropositive.

This rearrangement joins TRBV10-3 to TRBJ2-7; D call uncertain. Germline V CDR1 and CDR2: ENHRY, SYGVKD. The CDR3 is 11 residues long. V shed 3 bases and J shed 3 bases, with 3 bases lying between them. CDR3 amino acids: CAISDSYEQYF. CDR3 nucleotide sequence: TGTGCCATCAGTGACAGCTACGAGCAGTACTTC.

The genes are TRBV29-1 and TRBJ2-1, with 8 positions matching TRBD2. The V gene's germline CDR1 is SQVTM and CDR2 ANQGSEA. The CDR3 is made up of 14 amino acids. The V and J ends lost 6 bases and 4 bases, in that order; junction bases with no gene match: 8. The CDR3 DNA is TGCAGCGTCCGCGGGGGGCCGGGATACAATGAGCAGTTCTTC. This encodes CSVRGGPGYNEQFF.

CDR3 sequence reads: CASSLGISGGEQFF. In DNA, the CDR3 is TGTGCCAGCAGCTTAGGAATTAGCGGGGGAGAGCAGTTCTTC. The J gene is TRBJ2-1, the V gene TRBV11-2; 9 bases fit TRBD2. This CDR3 is 14 amino acids long. Germline V gene data show CDR1 as SGHAT and CDR2 as FQNNGV. The J segment lost 10 bases and the V segment lost 1 base, leaving 5 bases of the junction unmatched.

About this clone itself: At the DNA level, this CDR3 is encoded by other sequences in the same sample as well. The chain has TRBV14 and TRBJ1-1; 8 positions agree with TRBD1. Germline V gene sequence: CDR1 SGHDN, CDR2 FVKESK. The CDR3 has 13 residues. The trim removed 4 bases at V and 4 bases at J, leaving 2 bases unmatched. The CDR3 DNA follows: TGTGCCAGCAGCCGTACAGGGGGCACTGAAGCTTTCTTT. Protein sequence: CASSRTGGTEAFF.

V usage is TRBV6-1 and J usage is TRBJ2-3, with D possibly being TRBD2 (6 bases). The V gene lost 7 bases and the J gene lost 2 bases, with 13 bases spanning the gap. This CDR3 is 14 amino acids long. Germline loops: CDR1 MNHNS, CDR2 SASEGT. CDR3 sequence: CASTGTVNTDTQYF. As DNA, the CDR3 is TGTGCCAGCACCGGGACTGTTAACACAGATACGCAGTATTTT.

This chain connects TRBV28 to TRBJ2-4; D gene ambiguous. Trimming shortened V by 3 bases and J by 4 bases, and 7 bases separated the two germline ends. This CDR3 has 13 residues. The germline V gene has CDR1 MDHEN and CDR2 SYDVKM. The CDR3 is CASSLPGKNIQYF. CDR3 in DNA: TGTGCCAGCAGTTTGCCCGGGAAAAACATTCAGTACTTC.

The chain recombines TRBV2 with TRBJ2-7, with D possibly being TRBD2 (5 bases). Trimming stripped 4 bases from V and 7 bases from J, with 14 bases between. CDR1 is SNHLY, CDR2 FYNNEI, per germline. The CDR3 has 13 amino acids. This CDR3 reads CASSAGGRNEQYF. The CDR3, as DNA: TGTGCCAGCAGTGCCGGAGGTAGAAATGAGCAGTACTTC.

The chain combines TRBV9 with TRBJ2-2, with TRBD2 identical over 9 bases. Per the germline V gene, CDR1 is SGDLS and CDR2 is YYNGEE. The CDR3 totals 16 residues. V was pared by 4 bases and J by 3 bases, with 7 bases of the junction left unmatched. The CDR3 loop reads CASSPTQRGDTGELFF. The DNA for the CDR3 is TGTGCCAGCAGCCCCACCCAGCGGGGGGACACCGGGGAGCTGTTTTTT.

The chain carries TRBV30 and TRBJ2-7; tentative D call: TRBD2 (6 bases). CDR1 is GTSNPN and CDR2 is SVGIG in the germline V gene (reference sequence). V lost 1 base and J lost 3, with 10 bases in between. The CDR3 totals 13 residues. The CDR3: CAWSEGRNYEQYF. CDR3 in DNA: TGTGCCTGGAGTGAAGGGAGGAACTACGAGCAGTACTTC.